This TCR beta chain was obtained from a study of blood T cell repertoires in COVID-19. Whole-study context: Researchers got acute and convalescent COVID-19 samples from the United States, Italy and Spain. Nucleic acid was either cDNA or gDNA, and it came from T cells, B-cell-depleted T cells, or PBMCs.

This CDR3 spans 13 amino acids. Germline V gene data show CDR1 as SGHAT and CDR2 as FQNNGV. The V end was cut by 5 bases, the J end by 7 bases, with 14 bases between. Grouping used clinical history reported by participants in a survey and questionnaire. The data were produced by immunoSEQ multiplex PCR, yet TCRdb's version contains in-frame clones alone and is incomplete. The table includes about 480,000 clones, roughly 88% detected once. The clonotype was recovered from a woman in her thirties or forties who had recovered from COVID-19. The specimen was PBMCs or T cells enriched from blood (not recorded which). The V gene is TRBV11-2, the J gene TRBJ1-1; TRBD1 is a possible D gene (6 bases). The chain's CDR3 is CASSATGPDEAFF. Here the CDR3 DNA reads TGTGCCAGCAGCGCTACAGGGCCCGATGAAGCTTTCTTT.